Sequencing of this TCR beta chain was carried out in a study of CD8+ T cells in alopecia areata. Extracted from the samples, RNA was reverse transcribed into cDNA to serve as the sequencing template. The method was immunoSEQ multiplex PCR; TCRdb's version includes in-frame clones alone and lacks a portion of them. The table records about 180,000 clones, around 71% of them present only once. The length of the CDR3 is 17 residues. The V segment lost 6 bases and the J segment 0 bases; nucleotides outside the gene matches: 10. CDR1 ENHRY and CDR2 SYGVKD come from the germline V gene. The material was CD8+ T cells sorted from blood, obtained at week 0. The receptor comes from a human donor with alopecia areata. J is TRBJ1-1 and V is TRBV10-3; 10 nucleotides align to TRBD1. CDR3 region: CAISLGDRGIMNTEAFF. The CDR3 region has the DNA TGTGCCATCAGCCTGGGGGACAGGGGCATCATGAACACTGAAGCTTTCTTT.